Shown below are 21 T cell receptor beta chains from a single sample sequenced in a study of blood T cells in healthy people across ages (dated by TCRdb to 2014 to 2015). Library preparation was by 5' RACE. TCRdb lists the instrument as Illumina HiSeq 2500. A second 7 to 11 cycle PCR used a sample-barcoded 5' primer and a J-beta primer mix. Starting from the raw public reads, TCRdb applied fastp trimming at Q25, assembled clones with MiXCR and retained in-frame beta chains. For every CDR3 protein sequence, its rows merge into one entry that carries the most common genes and DNA. The sample table shows about 1,600,000 distinct CDR3 sequences, and 40% to 50% are seen once. The biggest ten clones account for roughly 7.9% of the sample. Source material: blood. Receptors originate from a woman between 18 and 29 years old in good health.

This clonotype showed up just a few times. The chain couples TRBV20-1 to TRBJ1-2; TRBD1 matches at 11 bases. The CDR3 runs to 15 residues. Trimming at V came to 1 base and at J to 1 base, leaving 2 bases not matched to a gene. Germline V gene data show CDR1 as DFQATT and CDR2 as SNEGSKA (reference sequence). CDR3 DNA: TGCAGTGCTAGAGCCGGGACAGGGGGTAACTATGGCTACACCTTC. Its protein product is CSARAGTGGNYGYTF.

As concerns this clonotype: One junction end disagrees with the germline gene, perhaps due to a read error. The chain carries TRBV14 and TRBJ2-1; D unresolved. The CDR3 consists of 11 residues. CDR1 is SGHDN and CDR2 is FVKESK in the germline V gene. The CDR3 loop reads CASRQGNEQFF. The CDR3 DNA reads as TGTGCCAGCAGACAAGGGAATGAGCAGTTCTTC.

This clonotype was detected only a few times. The chain carries TRBV4-1 and TRBJ2-1; possible D gene TRBD2, 5 bases. CDR3 length: 16 residues. V lost 4 bases, J lost 5 bases, and 18 bases lay in between. CDR1 is MGHRA, CDR2 YSYEKL, per germline. The CDR3 here is CASSPVARGGHNEQFF. DNA for the CDR3: TGCGCCAGCAGCCCAGTCGCTCGGGGTGGGCACAATGAGCAGTTCTTC.

This clonotype was found a few times. V is TRBV5-1 and J is TRBJ1-4; 8 bases agree with TRBD1. The CDR3 has 15 amino acids. Germline CDR1 is SGHRS and CDR2 is YFSETQ. Trimming cost V 4 bases and J 4 bases; bases outside gene matches: 6. The CDR3: CASSRTGQDNEKLFF. The CDR3, as DNA: TGCGCCAGCAGCCGAACGGGACAGGATAATGAAAAACTGTTTTTT.

V usage is TRBV4-2 and J usage is TRBJ2-3, with no clear D. CDR1 LGHNA and CDR2 YNFKEQ come from the germline V gene. The CDR3 sequence is 17 residues long. Between the trimmed V and J ends, which lost 5 bases and 1 base, there was a span of 19 bases. The CDR3, as DNA: TGTGCCAGCAGCTACACCCTGCCTAGTGACGGCACAGATACGCAGTATTTT. Its protein is CASSYTLPSDGTDTQYF.

The chain links TRBV7-9 to TRBJ2-5; possible D gene TRBD1, 5 bases. Trimming shortened V by 5 bases and J by 3 bases, and 16 bases separated the two germline ends. The CDR3 is 15 residues long. The V gene's germline CDR1 is SEHNR and CDR2 FQNEAQ (reference sequence). The CDR3 DNA sequence: TGTGCCAGCAGCCCCCGGTGGCTAGGGGAAGAGACCCAGTACTTC. Encoded protein: CASSPRWLGEETQYF.

The V gene is TRBV9, the J gene TRBJ1-1; D gene unclear. The germline V and J ends were trimmed by 3 bases and 9 bases, with 15 bases remaining between them. This CDR3 is built from 13 residues. CDR1 SGDLS and CDR2 YYNGEE come from the germline V gene. The CDR3 protein is CASSARVGSKAFF. In DNA form, the CDR3 reads TGTGCCAGCAGCGCTCGGGTGGGATCGAAAGCTTTCTTT. The full variable domain, with the rest looked up from reference TRBV9 and TRBJ1-1, is DSGVTQTPKHLITATGQRVTLRCSPRSGDLSVYWYQQSLDQGLQFLIQYYNGEERAKGNILERFSAQQFPDLHSELNLSSLELGDSALYFCASSARVGSKAFFGQGTRLTVV.

The chain couples TRBV20-1 to TRBJ2-4; no reliable D call. Germline V gives CDR1 DFQATT, CDR2 SNEGSKA (reference sequence). V lost 6 bases and J 5 bases, leaving 5 bases between the germline ends. The CDR3 runs 10 residues. Here the CDR3 DNA reads TGCAGTGCCACCCAAAACATTCAGTACTTC. It encodes CSATQNIQYF.

The rearrangement uses TRBV20-1 and TRBJ2-3, with 11 bases identical to TRBD2. Germline assignment: CDR1 DFQATT and CDR2 SNEGSKA (reference sequence). V was clipped by 6 bases and J by 3 bases; unmatched bases: 11. The CDR3 covers 16 residues. CDR3 in DNA: TGCAGTGCCAACCGCGTTCTAGCGGGGGGAACAGATACGCAGTATTTT. Translating it yields CSANRVLAGGTDTQYF.

The J gene is TRBJ1-1, the V gene TRBV6-1, with D perhaps matching TRBD1 (6 bases). There are 14 residues in the CDR3. Germline values: CDR1 MNHNS, CDR2 SASEGT. Deletions cut 4 bases from V and 4 bases from J, with 13 bases between. CDR3 coding DNA: TGTGCCAGCAGTGTAAGGGGGGGGTCCACTGAAGCTTTCTTT. Translation: CASSVRGGSTEAFF.

This clonotype was observed a few times. This chain links TRBV29-1 with TRBJ1-1; D unclear. The CDR3 contains 13 residues. With 4 bases removed from V and 1 base from J, the gap between germline ends came to 10 bases. The germline V gene has CDR1 SQVTM and CDR2 ANQGSEA. The CDR3 sequence: CSVVGPANTEAFF. In DNA, the CDR3 is TGCAGCGTTGTTGGACCGGCGAACACTGAAGCTTTCTTT.

The genes are TRBV28 and TRBJ1-1; D is ambiguous. V lost 7 bases and J lost 3, with 9 bases in between. The CDR3 sequence is 12 residues long. The germline CDR1 and CDR2 sequences are MDHEN and SYDVKM. The CDR3: CASKGGHTEAFF. As DNA, the CDR3 is TGTGCCAGCAAGGGAGGCCACACTGAAGCTTTCTTT.

The genes are TRBV29-1 and TRBJ2-2, with D perhaps TRBD1 or TRBD2 (5 bases each). The CDR3 consists of 14 residues. Germline values: CDR1 SQVTM, CDR2 ANQGSEA. V dropped 5 bases and J dropped 5 bases, with 15 bases sitting between them. CDR3 coding DNA: TGCAGCGTTCGGGGCCCGAAGGGAACCGGGGAGCTGTTTTTT. Its protein product is CSVRGPKGTGELFF.

This clonotype appeared a few times. This rearrangement joins TRBV11-2 to TRBJ2-1; tentatively, D is TRBD1 or TRBD2 (5 bases each). The CDR3 sequence is 18 residues long. V lost 1 base to trimming and J lost 8 bases, with 24 bases between them. Germline CDR1 reads SGHAT; CDR2 reads FQNNGV. The CDR3 reads CASSLVGLVRTRGDEQFF. The DNA of the CDR3 is TGTGCCAGCAGCTTAGTTGGGCTAGTCCGGACGAGGGGCGATGAGCAGTTCTTC.

The V call is TRBV4-1, the J call TRBJ2-4; 8 nucleotides match TRBD2. TRBJ2-7 explains the end of the DNA better; the J call may be wrong. Germline CDR1 reads MGHRA; CDR2 reads YSYEKL. The CDR3 contains 16 residues. CDR3 amino acids: CASSQEAGLAFFEQYF. For the CDR3, the DNA is TGCGCCAGCAGCCAAGAGGCTGGACTAGCCTTCTTCGAGCAGTACTTC.

The chain has TRBV9 and TRBJ1-6; a possible D gene is TRBD1 (6 bases). The V gene lost 1 base and the J gene lost 0 bases, with 14 bases spanning the gap. CDR3 length: 18 amino acids. Germline lookup yields CDR1 SGDLS and CDR2 YYNGEE. CDR3 sequence: CASSVFSGASSYNSPLHF. The CDR3 DNA reads as TGTGCCAGCAGCGTATTTTCAGGGGCAAGCTCCTATAATTCACCCCTCCACTTT.

This clonotype was detected a few times. This sequence joins TRBV4-1 and TRBJ1-2, with a tentative D call TRBD1 (6 bases). Trimming removed 0 bases at V and 7 bases at J, with 12 bases between. This CDR3 spans 14 amino acids. The germline gives CDR1 MGHRA, CDR2 YSYEKL. In DNA form, the CDR3 reads TGCGCCAGCAGCCAAGAGGCGGGGGCGGGTGGCTACACCTTC. Its protein product is CASSQEAGAGGYTF.

The chain joins TRBV3-1 to TRBJ2-1, with unresolved D. Germline CDR1 LGHDT, CDR2 YNNKEL (reference sequence). Trimming cost V 1 base and J 9 bases, with 7 bases left between them. This CDR3 contains 12 residues. The CDR3 coding sequence is TGTGCCAGCAGCCAAGTGTTGACTGAGCAGTTCTTC. This translates into CASSQVLTEQFF.

The chain employs TRBV6-6 and TRBJ2-2; 11 nucleotides align to TRBD1. The CDR3 runs to 14 residues. Per germline, CDR1 MNHNY and CDR2 SVGAGI (reference sequence). V was clipped by 6 bases and J by 6 bases; unmatched bases: 3. The CDR3 bases are TGTGCCAGCAGAGGGACAGGGGGATCCGGGGAGCTGTTTTTT. Protein sequence: CASRGTGGSGELFF.

This clonotype was seen a few times. The V call is TRBV6-4, the J call TRBJ1-2; possibly TRBD1 for D (5 bases). In germline, CDR1 is MRHNA, CDR2 SNTAGT. This CDR3 is 14 amino acids long. V was trimmed by 7 bases and J by 5 bases, leaving 17 bases between them. CDR3 DNA sequence: TGTGCCAGCACCGCGGCCGGGACTTTTTATGGCTACACCTTC. Its protein is CASTAAGTFYGYTF.

The chain uses TRBV7-9 and TRBJ2-6, with 8 bases lining up with TRBD1. The CDR3 is 18 amino acids. After removal of 5 bases from V and 0 bases from J, the junction contained 9 bases not matched to a gene. Germline V gene lookup returns CDR1 SEHNR and CDR2 FQNEAQ (reference sequence). This chain's CDR3 is CASSPLPGGPSGANVLTF. CDR3 DNA: TGTGCCAGCAGCCCACTACCAGGGGGCCCCTCTGGGGCCAACGTCCTGACTTTC.